This TCR beta chain was documented in a study of blood T cells in healthy people across ages. Study in general: About one barcoded beta molecule per two T cells was the capture yield of template switching.

Notes on this clonotype: Its cognate antigen is unknown.

Findings and limits, study-wide: Unknown CMV status may confound age-related changes in expanded clones.

For the second PCR, which ran for about 7 to 11 cycles, a sample-barcoded 5' primer and a J-beta primer mix were used. MiXCR was run by TCRdb on the 5' RACE reads, yielding one entry per CDR3 protein. The sample yields about 1,000,000 distinct CDR3 sequences, more than 35% seen once. Healthy Russian Caucasian donors spanned ages about 6 to 100 years. This TCR came from a woman in her sixties or seventies in good health. Sequencing used blood.

This CDR3 reads CASGLFRDTNPNEQYF. As DNA, the CDR3 is TGTGCCAGCGGTCTCTTCCGGGACACCAATCCCAATGAGCAGTACTTC. The V and J genes are TRBV27 and TRBJ2-7; weak D call: TRBD1 (6 bases). The CDR3 totals 16 residues. CDR1 and CDR2 (germline): MNHEY, SMNVEV (reference sequence). With 8 bases removed from V and 7 bases from J, the gap between germline ends came to 27 bases.